These 5 T cell receptor delta chains were all obtained from the same sample, sequenced in a study of γδ T cells in repeated Plasmodium falciparum infection. Gammadelta T cells were flow-sorted from PBMC into Vgamma9/Vdelta2+ and Vdelta2-negative populations for bulk analysis. TCRdb reanalyzed the multiplex PCR reads using CATT. The data show around 82,000 delta-chain clones, with over 1.1% seen just once and 9% held by the top ten. Sequencing used gamma-delta T cells from blood. Every receptor here comes from a pool of human donors (malaria-infected and uninfected, not separated).

This clone was seen repeatedly, ten times or more. CDR3 sequence reads: CALGVNWGIRFLDKLIF. Written as DNA, the CDR3 is TGTGCTCTTGGGGTTAACTGGGGGATACGATTCCTAGATAAACTCATCTTT. This chain links TRDV1 with TRDJ1, with 13 bases that match TRDD3. The V gene's germline CDR1 is TSWWSYY and CDR2 QGS. Trimming took 4 bases from V and 5 from J; bases not matched to a gene: 10. This CDR3 spans 17 amino acids.

This clone was picked up a small number of times. The protein TCRdb gives is from a much larger clone and does not agree with this DNA's translation at residue 12, likely a read error; the protein shown here comes from the DNA. The V call is TRDV2, the J call TRDJ2, with 11 bases matching TRDD3. No J segment appears in TCRdb, so it was assigned here by matching the sequence to germline. The germline CDR1 and CDR2 sequences are GEAIGNYY and EKD. CDR3 length equals 15 residues. The CDR3 protein is CACDWGIRGTARLFF. CDR3 nucleotide sequence: TGTGCCTGTGACTGGGGGATACGCGGGACAGCACGACTCTTCTTT.

This clone was counted between two and nine times. With only one base between it and a far larger clone, this is likely a read error. The same CDR3 can be traced to other DNA sequences in this sample. The genes are TRDV2 and TRDJ2, with 7 bases that match TRDD3. TCRdb lists no J gene, so it was determined here by aligning the DNA to germline. Germline trimming cut 0 bases from V and 0 bases from J; bases unmatched to any gene: 21. This CDR3 is 22 amino acids long. The germline V gene encodes CDR1 GEAIGNYY and CDR2 EKD. CDR3 coding DNA: TGTGCCTGTGACACCCACCGAGGACCGGGGATAAAGGGGCTCTCTTTGACAGCACAACTCTTCTTT. It specifies CACDTHRGPGIKGLSLTAQLFF.

With respect to this clone: This DNA translates differently at residue 16 from the TCRdb protein, which is that of a much larger clone; a read error is likely, and the protein shown is the DNA's own translation. The V and J genes are TRDV1 and TRDJ1; TRDD3 aligns across 9 bases. Matching the DNA to germline supplied the J gene, which TCRdb does not give. This CDR3 is built from 24 residues. With 0 bases clipped from V and 2 bases from J, the junction kept 28 bases outside the gene matches. The germline gives CDR1 TSWWSYY, CDR2 QGS. The CDR3 here is CALGELPYSRLGENLQRGTDKLIF. The CDR3, as DNA: TGTGCTCTTGGGGAACTTCCTTATTCCAGACTGGGGGAAAACCTTCAGAGGGGGACCGATAAACTCATCTTT.

This clone has at least ten counts. A far larger clone is off by one base, so a read error is likely. This sample includes further DNA sequences coding for the same CDR3. The chain links TRDV2 to TRDJ1, with TRDD3 matching 9 bases. The CDR3 runs 21 residues. Germline V CDR1 and CDR2: GEAIGNYY, EKD. J was trimmed by 0 bases and V by 3 bases; bases with no gene match: 22. CDR3 sequence (DNA): TGTGCCTGTGACCAGGGACAATTACTGGGGGACCACTTAAGCAACACCGATAAACTCATCTTT. Amino acids: CACDQGQLLGDHLSNTDKLIF.